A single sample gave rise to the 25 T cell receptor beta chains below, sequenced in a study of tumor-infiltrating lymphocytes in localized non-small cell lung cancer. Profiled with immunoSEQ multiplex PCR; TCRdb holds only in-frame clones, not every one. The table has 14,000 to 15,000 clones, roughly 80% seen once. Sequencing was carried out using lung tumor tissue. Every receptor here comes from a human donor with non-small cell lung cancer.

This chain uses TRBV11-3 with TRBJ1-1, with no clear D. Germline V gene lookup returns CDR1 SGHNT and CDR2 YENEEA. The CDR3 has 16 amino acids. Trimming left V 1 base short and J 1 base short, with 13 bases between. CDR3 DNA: TGTGCCAGCAGCTTAGGAGGCCCCGAGGCGAACACTGAAGCTTTCTTT. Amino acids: CASSLGGPEANTEAFF.

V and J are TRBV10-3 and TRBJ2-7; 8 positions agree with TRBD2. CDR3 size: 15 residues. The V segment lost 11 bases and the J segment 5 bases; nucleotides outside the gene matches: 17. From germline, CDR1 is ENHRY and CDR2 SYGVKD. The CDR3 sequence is CAASQVGGRSHEQYF. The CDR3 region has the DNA TGTGCCGCCTCCCAGGTAGGCGGGAGGTCCCACGAGCAGTACTTC.

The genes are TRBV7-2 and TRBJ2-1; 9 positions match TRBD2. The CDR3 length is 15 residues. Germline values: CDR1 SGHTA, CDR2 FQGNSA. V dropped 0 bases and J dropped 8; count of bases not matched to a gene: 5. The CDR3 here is CASSLASGSSHEQFF. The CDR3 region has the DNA TGTGCCAGCAGCTTAGCTAGCGGGAGTTCCCATGAGCAGTTCTTC.

The CDR3 nucleotides read TGTGCCAGCAGTTGGGGCAACTATGGCTACACCTTC. Translation gives CASSWGNYGYTF. This sequence joins TRBV6-1 and TRBJ1-2; D may be TRBD1 (5 bases). With 5 bases removed from V and 2 bases from J, the gap between germline ends came to 6 bases. CDR1 is MNHNS, CDR2 SASEGT, per germline. CDR3 length equals 12 residues.

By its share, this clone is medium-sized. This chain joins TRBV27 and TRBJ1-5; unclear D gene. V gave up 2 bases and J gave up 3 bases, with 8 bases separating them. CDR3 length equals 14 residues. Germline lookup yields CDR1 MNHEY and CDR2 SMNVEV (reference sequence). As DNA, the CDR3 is TGTGCCAGCAGTTTAAGAGGGAACAATCAGCCCCAGCATTTT. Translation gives CASSLRGNNQPQHF.

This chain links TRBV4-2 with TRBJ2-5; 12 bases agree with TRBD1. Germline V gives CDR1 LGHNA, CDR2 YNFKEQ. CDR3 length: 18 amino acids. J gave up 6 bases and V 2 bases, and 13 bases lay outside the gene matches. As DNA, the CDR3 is TGTGCCAGCAGCCAAACCCCGGGACAGGGGGCGTCTAAACAGACCCAGTACTTC. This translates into CASSQTPGQGASKQTQYF.

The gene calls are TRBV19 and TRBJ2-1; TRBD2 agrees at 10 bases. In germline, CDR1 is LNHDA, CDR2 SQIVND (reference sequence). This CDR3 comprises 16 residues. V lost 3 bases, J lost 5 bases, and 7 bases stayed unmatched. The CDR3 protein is CASSMEGLARNNEQFF. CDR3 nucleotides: TGTGCCAGTAGTATGGAGGGACTAGCGCGTAACAATGAGCAGTTCTTC. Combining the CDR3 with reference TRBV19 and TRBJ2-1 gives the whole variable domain DGGITQSPKYLFRKEGQNVTLSCEQNLNHDAMYWYRQDPGQGLRLIYYSQIVNDFQKGDIAEGYSVSREKKESFPLTVTSAQKNPTAFYLCASSMEGLARNNEQFFGPGTRLTVL.

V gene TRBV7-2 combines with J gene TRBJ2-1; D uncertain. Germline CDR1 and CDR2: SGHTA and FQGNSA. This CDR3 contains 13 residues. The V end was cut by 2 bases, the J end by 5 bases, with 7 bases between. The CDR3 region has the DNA TGTGCCAGCAGCTTAAACGTCAACAATGAGCAGTTCTTC. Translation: CASSLNVNNEQFF.

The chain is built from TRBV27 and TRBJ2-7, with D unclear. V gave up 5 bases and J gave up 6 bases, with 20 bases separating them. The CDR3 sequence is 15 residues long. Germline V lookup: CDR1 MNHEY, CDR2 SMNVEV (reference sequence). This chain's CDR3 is CASSLDPDGKGEQYF. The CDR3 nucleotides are TGTGCCAGCAGTCTTGATCCGGACGGAAAGGGCGAGCAGTACTTC.

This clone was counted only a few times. The CDR3 loop reads CASSRGGTGPPSYEQYF. CDR3 nucleotides: TGTGCCAGCAGCCGAGGGGGGACAGGGCCTCCCTCCTACGAGCAGTACTTC. The J gene is TRBJ2-7, the V gene TRBV14; 9 bases are a match to TRBD1. The CDR3 sequence is 17 residues long. Germline V lookup: CDR1 SGHDN, CDR2 FVKESK. The junction had 10 bases not matched to a gene; V was cut back by 4 bases and J by 0 bases.

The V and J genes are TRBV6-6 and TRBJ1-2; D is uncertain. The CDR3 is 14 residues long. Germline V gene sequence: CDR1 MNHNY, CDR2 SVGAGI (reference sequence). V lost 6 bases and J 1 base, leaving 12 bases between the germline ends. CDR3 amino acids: CASREINVNYGYTF. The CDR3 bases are TGTGCCAGCAGGGAAATTAACGTTAACTATGGCTACACCTTC.

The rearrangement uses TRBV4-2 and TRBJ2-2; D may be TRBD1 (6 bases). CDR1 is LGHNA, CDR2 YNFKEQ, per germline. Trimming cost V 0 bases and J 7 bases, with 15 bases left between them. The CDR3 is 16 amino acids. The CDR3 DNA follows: TGTGCCAGCAGCCAAGATTGGCAGGGGTATGTCGGGGAGCTGTTTTTT. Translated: CASSQDWQGYVGELFF.

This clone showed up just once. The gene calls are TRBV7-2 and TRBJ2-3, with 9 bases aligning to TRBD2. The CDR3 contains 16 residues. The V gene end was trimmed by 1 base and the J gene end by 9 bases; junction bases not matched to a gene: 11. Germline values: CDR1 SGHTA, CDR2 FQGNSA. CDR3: CASSLEALSGSVTQYF. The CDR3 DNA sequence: TGTGCCAGCAGCTTAGAGGCCCTTAGCGGGAGCGTGACGCAGTATTTT.

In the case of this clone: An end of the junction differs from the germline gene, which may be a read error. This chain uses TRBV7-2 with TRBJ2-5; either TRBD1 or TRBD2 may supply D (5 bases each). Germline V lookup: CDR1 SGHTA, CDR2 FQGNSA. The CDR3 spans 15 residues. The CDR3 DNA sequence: TGTGCCAGCACCTTAGACTCGGGGACCCAAGAGACCCAGTACTTC. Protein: CASTLDSGTQETQYF.

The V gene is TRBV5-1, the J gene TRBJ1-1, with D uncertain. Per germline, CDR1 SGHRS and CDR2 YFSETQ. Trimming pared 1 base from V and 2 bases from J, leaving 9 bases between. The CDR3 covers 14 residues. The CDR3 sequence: CASSLTADNTEAFF. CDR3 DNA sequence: TGCGCCAGCAGCTTGACAGCGGACAACACTGAAGCTTTCTTT.

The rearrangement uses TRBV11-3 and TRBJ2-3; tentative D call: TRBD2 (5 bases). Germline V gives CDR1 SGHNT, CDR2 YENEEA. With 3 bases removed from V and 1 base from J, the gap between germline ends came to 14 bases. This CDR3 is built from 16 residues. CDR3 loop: CASSFVRAVRTDTQYF. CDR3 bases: TGTGCCAGCAGCTTTGTCCGAGCGGTCCGCACAGATACGCAGTATTTT.

CDR3 protein: CASSRETSGSGANVLTF. CDR3 sequence (DNA): TGTGCCAGCAGTCGGGAGACTAGCGGGTCTGGGGCCAACGTCCTGACTTTC. The rearrangement uses TRBV27 and TRBJ2-6; 10 bases line up with TRBD2. This CDR3 has 17 residues. Germline trimming cut 5 bases from V and 1 base from J; bases unmatched to any gene: 5. CDR1 is MNHEY and CDR2 is SMNVEV in the germline V gene (reference sequence).

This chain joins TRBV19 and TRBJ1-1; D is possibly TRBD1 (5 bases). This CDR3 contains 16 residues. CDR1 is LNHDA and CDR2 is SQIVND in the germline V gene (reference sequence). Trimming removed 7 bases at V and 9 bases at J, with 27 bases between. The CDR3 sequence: CASNLGIDTGTVKAFF. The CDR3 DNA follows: TGTGCCAGTAATTTGGGGATAGACACCGGGACGGTGAAAGCTTTCTTT.

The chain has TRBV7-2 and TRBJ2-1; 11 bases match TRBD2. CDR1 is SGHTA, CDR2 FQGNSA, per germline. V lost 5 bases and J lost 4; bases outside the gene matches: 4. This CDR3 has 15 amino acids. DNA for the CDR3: TGTGCCAGCAGCGTCACTAGCGGGAGATACAATGAGCAGTTCTTC. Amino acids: CASSVTSGRYNEQFF.

Here the CDR3 reads CASSGLAGGYEQYF. The DNA for the CDR3 is TGTGCCAGCAGTGGACTAGCGGGAGGCTACGAGCAGTACTTC. The chain carries TRBV6-5 and TRBJ2-7; 14 bases line up with TRBD2. Per the germline V gene, CDR1 is MNHEY and CDR2 is SVGAGI. This CDR3 is 14 amino acids long. Trimming removed 5 bases from V and 3 bases from J; junction bases left unmatched: 0.

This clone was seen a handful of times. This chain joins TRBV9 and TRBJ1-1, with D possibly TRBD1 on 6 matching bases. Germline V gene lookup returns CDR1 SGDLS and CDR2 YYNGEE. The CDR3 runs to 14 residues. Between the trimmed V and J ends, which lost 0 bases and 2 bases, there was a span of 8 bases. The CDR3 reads CASSVAGHNTEAFF. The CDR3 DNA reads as TGTGCCAGCAGCGTAGCGGGACACAACACTGAAGCTTTCTTT.

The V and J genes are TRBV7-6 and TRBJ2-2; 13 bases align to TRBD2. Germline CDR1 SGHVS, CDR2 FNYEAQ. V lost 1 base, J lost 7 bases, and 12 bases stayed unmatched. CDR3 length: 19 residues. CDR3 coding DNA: TGTGCCAGCAGCTTAGACCCCCCGACTAGCGGGAGGTTACACGGGGAGCTGTTTTTT. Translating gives CASSLDPPTSGRLHGELFF.

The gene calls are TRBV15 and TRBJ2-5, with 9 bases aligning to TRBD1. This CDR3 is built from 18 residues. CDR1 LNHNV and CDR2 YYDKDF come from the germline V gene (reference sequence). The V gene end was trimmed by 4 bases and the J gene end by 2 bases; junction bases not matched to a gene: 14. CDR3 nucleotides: TGTGCCACCAGCAACGAGTTACAGGGGGCGCCCGGTCAAGAGACCCAGTACTTC. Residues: CATSNELQGAPGQETQYF.

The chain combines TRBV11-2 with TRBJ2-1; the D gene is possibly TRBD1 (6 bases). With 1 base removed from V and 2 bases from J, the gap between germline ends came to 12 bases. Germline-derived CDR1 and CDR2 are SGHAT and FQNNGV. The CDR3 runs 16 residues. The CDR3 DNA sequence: TGTGCCAGCAGCTTAGGGACCAGGGGTGCCTACAATGAGCAGTTCTTC. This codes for CASSLGTRGAYNEQFF.

CDR3 loop: CASSPAGAGETQYF. Here the CDR3 DNA reads TGTGCCAGCAGCCCCGCGGGGGCAGGAGAGACCCAGTACTTC. The chain carries TRBV5-4 and TRBJ2-5; tentative D call: TRBD2 (7 bases). V was shortened by 4 bases and J by 4 bases, with 14 bases between the two germline ends. The CDR3 has 14 amino acids. Germline V gives CDR1 SGHNT, CDR2 YYREEE (reference sequence).